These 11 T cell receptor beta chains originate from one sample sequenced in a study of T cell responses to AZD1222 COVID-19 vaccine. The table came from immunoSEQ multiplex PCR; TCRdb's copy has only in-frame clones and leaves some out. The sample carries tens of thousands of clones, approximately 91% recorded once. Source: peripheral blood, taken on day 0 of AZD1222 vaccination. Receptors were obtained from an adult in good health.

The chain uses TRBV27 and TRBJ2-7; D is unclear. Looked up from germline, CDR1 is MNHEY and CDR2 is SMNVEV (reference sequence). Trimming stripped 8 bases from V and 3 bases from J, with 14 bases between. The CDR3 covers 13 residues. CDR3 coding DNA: TGTGCCAGCGGGCTACGAGAGGACTACGAGCAGTACTTC. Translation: CASGLREDYEQYF.

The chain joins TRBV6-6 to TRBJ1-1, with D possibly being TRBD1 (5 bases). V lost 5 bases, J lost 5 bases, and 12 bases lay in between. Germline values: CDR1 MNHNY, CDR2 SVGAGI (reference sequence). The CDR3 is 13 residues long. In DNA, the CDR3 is TGTGCCAGCAGTGTCGACAGCGGGACTGAAGCTTTCTTT. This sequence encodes CASSVDSGTEAFF.

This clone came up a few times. The CDR3 sequence is CASSGGGGNTIYF. CDR3 coding DNA: TGTGCCAGCAGTGGCGGCGGTGGAAACACCATATATTTT. The chain couples TRBV2 to TRBJ1-3; D is uncertain. The CDR3 contains 13 residues. The V gene's germline CDR1 is SNHLY and CDR2 FYNNEI. The ends were cut back, 4 bases at V and 3 bases at J, with 7 bases in the middle.

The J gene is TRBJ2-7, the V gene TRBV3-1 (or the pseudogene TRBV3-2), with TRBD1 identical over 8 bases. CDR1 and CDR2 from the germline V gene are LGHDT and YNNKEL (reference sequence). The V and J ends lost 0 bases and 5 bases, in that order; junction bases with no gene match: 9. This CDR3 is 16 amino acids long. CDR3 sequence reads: CASSQESRTGRHEQYF. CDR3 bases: TGTGCCAGCAGCCAAGAATCAAGGACAGGGCGCCACGAGCAGTACTTC.

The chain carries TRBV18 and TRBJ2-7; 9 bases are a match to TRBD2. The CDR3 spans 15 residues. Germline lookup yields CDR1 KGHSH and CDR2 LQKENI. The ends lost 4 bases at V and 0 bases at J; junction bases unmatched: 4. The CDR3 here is CASSLRTSDSYEQYF. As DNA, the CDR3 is TGTGCCAGCTCACTCAGGACTAGCGACTCCTACGAGCAGTACTTC.

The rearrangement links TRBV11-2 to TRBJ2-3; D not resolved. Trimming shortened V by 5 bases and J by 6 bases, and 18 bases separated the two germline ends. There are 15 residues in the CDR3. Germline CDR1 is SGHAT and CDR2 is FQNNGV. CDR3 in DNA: TGTGCCAGCAGCCCAAACACGGTGGGTGGCGATACGCAGTATTTT. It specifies CASSPNTVGGDTQYF.

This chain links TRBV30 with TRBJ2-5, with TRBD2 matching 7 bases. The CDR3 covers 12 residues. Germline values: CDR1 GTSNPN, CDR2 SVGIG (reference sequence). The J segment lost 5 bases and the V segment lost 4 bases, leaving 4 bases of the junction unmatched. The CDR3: CAWNSGLETQYF. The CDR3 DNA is TGTGCCTGGAATAGCGGGCTGGAGACCCAGTACTTC.

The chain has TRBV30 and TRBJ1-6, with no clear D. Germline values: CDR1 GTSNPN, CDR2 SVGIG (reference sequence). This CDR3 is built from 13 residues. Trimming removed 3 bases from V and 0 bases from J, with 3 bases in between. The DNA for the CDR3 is TGTGCCTGGAGAGGCTCCTATAATTCACCCCTCCACTTT. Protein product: CAWRGSYNSPLHF.

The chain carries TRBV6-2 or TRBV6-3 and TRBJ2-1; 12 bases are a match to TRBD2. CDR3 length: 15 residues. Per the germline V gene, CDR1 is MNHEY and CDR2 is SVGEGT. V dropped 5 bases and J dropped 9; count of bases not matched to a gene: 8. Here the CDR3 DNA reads TGTGCCAGCAGTCCGGCTAGCGGGAGGGCAACTGAGCAGTTCTTC. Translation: CASSPASGRATEQFF.

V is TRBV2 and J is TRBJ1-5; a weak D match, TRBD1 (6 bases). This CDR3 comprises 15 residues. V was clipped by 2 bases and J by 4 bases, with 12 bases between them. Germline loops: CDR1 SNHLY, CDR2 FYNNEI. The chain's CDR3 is CASSELDSPNQPQHF. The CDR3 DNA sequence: TGTGCCAGCAGTGAACTGGACAGCCCAAATCAGCCCCAGCATTTT.

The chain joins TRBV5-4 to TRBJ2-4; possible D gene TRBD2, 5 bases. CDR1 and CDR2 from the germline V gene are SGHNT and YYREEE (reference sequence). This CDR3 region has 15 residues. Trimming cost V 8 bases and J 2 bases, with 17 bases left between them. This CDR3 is CARQPGRLTKNIQYF. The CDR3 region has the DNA TGTGCCAGACAGCCGGGGAGATTGACCAAAAACATTCAGTACTTC. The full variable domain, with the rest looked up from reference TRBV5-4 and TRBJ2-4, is ETGVTQSPTHLIKTRGQQVTLRCSSQSGHNTVSWYQQALGQGPQFIFQYYREEENGRGNFPPRFSGLQFPNYSSELNVNALELDDSALYLCARQPGRLTKNIQYFGAGTRLSVL.